There are many counts of the clone carrying this T cell receptor (beta chain). These data originate in a study of HIV-infected children after antiretroviral therapy interruption. Across the whole study: Four children interrupted treatment; four stayed on continuous treatment. Median age was approximately 10 years (interruption) and about 8 years (continuous). Interruption-arm sampling covered weeks 0, 12, interruption end (24 or 48), and about 3 years post-study.

Treatment defined: PENTA 11 planned treatment interruption arm or continuous ART arm. At least 24 weeks of at least three-drug ART, in children 2 to 15 years. RNA-based 3' RACE libraries used unique molecular identifiers. TCRdb reanalysed the 3' RACE reads using MiXCR and keeps one entry per CDR3 protein. The repertoire holds about 89,000 distinct CDR3 sequences, with 6.9% as singletons. Germline-derived CDR1 and CDR2 are SGHAT and FQDESV (reference sequence). Trimming cost V 0 bases and J 2 bases, with 8 bases left between them. The CDR3 spans 14 residues. The source was CD45RA+ CD4+ T cells from PBMCs, pooled from several time points, collected from a donor given antiretroviral therapy, either interrupted or continuous. Subset in this sample: naive CD4+ CD45RA+ CD45RO- T cells. V is TRBV11-1 and J is TRBJ2-7; D unresolved. The sequence derives from a pool of human donors with HIV. The chain's CDR3 is CASSLAKGAYEQYF. Written as DNA, the CDR3 is TGTGCCAGCAGCTTAGCGAAGGGCGCCTACGAGCAGTACTTC.